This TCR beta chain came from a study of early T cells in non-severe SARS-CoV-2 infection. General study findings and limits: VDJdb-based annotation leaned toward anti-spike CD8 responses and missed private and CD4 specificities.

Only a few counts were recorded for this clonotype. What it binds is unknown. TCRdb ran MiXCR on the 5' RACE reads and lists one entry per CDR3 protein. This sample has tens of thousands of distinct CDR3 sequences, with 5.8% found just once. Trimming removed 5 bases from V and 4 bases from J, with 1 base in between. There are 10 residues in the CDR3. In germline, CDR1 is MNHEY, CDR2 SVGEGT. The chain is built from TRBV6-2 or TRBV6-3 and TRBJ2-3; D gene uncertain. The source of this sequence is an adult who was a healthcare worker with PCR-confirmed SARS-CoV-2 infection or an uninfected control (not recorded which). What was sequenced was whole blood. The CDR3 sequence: CASSADTQYF. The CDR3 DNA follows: TGTGCCAGCAGTGCAGATACGCAGTATTTT.